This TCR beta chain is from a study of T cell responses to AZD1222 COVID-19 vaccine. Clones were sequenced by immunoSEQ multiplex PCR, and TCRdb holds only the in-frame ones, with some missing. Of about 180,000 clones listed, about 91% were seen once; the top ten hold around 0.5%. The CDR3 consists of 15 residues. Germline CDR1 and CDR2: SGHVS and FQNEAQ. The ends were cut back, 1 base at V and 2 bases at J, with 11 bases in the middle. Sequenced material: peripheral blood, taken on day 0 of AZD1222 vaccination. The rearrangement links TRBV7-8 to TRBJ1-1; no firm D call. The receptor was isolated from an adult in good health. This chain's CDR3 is CASSLELKGNTEAFF. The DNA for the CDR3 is TGTGCCAGCAGCTTAGAGTTGAAGGGAAACACTGAAGCTTTCTTT.